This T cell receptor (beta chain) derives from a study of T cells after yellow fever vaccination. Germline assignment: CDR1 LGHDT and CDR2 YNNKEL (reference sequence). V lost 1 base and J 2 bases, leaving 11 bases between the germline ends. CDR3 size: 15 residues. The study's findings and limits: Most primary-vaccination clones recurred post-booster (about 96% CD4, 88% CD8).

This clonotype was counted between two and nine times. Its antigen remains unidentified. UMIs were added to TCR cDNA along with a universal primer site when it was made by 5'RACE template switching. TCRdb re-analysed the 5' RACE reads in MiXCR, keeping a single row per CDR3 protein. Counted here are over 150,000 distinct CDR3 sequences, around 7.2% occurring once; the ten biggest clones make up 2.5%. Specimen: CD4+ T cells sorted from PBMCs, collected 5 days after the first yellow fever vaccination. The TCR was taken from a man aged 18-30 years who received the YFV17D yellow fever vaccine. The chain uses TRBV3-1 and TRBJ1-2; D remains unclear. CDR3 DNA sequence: TGTGCCAGCAGCCAAGGGTGGCAGAACAACTATGGCTACACCTTC. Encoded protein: CASSQGWQNNYGYTF.